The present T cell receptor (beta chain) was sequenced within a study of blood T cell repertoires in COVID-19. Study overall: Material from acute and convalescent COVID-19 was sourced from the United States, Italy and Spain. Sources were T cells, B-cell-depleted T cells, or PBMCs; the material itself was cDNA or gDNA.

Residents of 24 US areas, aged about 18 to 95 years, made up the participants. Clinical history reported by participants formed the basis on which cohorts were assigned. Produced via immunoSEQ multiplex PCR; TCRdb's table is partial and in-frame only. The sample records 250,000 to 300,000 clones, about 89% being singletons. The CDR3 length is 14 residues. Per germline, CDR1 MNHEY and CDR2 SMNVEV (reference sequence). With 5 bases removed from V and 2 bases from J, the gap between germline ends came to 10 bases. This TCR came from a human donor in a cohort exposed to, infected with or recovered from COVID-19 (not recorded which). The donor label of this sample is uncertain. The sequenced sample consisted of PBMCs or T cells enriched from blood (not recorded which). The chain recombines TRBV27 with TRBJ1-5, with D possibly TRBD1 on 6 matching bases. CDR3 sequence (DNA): TGTGCCAGCAGTACGGGGGGCGGCAATCAGCCCCAGCATTTT. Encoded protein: CASSTGGGNQPQHF.